This T cell receptor beta chain was captured by sequencing in a study of regulatory T cells in long-lasting Graves disease. Comments on this clonotype: A much larger clone differs by one base, so this may be a read error.

This CDR3 has 12 amino acids. Time point: newly diagnosed GD, antithyroid drugs for less than 3 months. Isolated PBMC RNA provided the starting material for the TCR library. In building TCR beta libraries, iRepertoire HTBI primers were used together with Arm-PCR of CDR3 regions. Each CDR3 protein is one row after TCRdb ran MiXCR on the multiplex PCR reads. The table shows about 440,000 distinct CDR3 sequences, with about 15% occurring only once. The data were also submitted as part of a second study, on T cells in Graves' hyperthyroidism and ophthalmopathy.

V gene TRBV12-3 or TRBV12-4 combines with J gene TRBJ2-7; no definite D call. This receptor was identified in a woman aged 25 to 39 with Graves disease. The input for sequencing was peripheral blood mononuclear cells (PBMCs), taken at new diagnosis, from a patient treated with antithyroid drugs. The DNA for the CDR3 is TGTGCCAGCACCGACATGTCCTACAAGCAGTACTTC. Encoded protein: CASTDMSYKQYF.